The 29 T cell receptor beta chains listed next were all sequenced from one sample in a study of blood T cell repertoires in COVID-19. Generated by immunoSEQ multiplex PCR, the TCRdb table keeps only in-frame clones and is missing some. The sample shows about 210,000 clones, around 92% of them seen only once. Input material: peripheral blood. The origin of the receptors is a man aged 25 to 40 with acute or convalescent COVID-19.

By sample share, this clone is medium-sized (0.01 to 0.1%). The gene calls are TRBV7-9 and TRBJ1-2; 9 bases agree with TRBD1. CDR1 SEHNR and CDR2 FQNEAQ come from the germline V gene (reference sequence). J gave up 2 bases and V 5 bases, and 3 bases lay outside the gene matches. This CDR3 comprises 14 residues. The CDR3 sequence: CASSKGTGNYGYTF. DNA of the CDR3: TGTGCCAGCAGCAAAGGGACAGGGAACTATGGCTACACCTTC.

This clone occurred once. J is TRBJ1-2 and V is TRBV3-1 (or the pseudogene TRBV3-2); 8 nucleotides agree with TRBD1. The germline V gene has CDR1 LGHDT and CDR2 YNNKEL (reference sequence). The CDR3 is 14 residues long. The V gene end was trimmed by 0 bases and the J gene end by 7 bases; junction bases not matched to a gene: 4. CDR3 sequence: CASSQETQGAGYTF. In DNA, the CDR3 is TGTGCCAGCAGCCAAGAGACCCAGGGGGCTGGCTACACCTTC.

This chain uses TRBV2 with TRBJ1-5; 7 bases map to TRBD1. The CDR3 has 13 amino acids. Germline loops: CDR1 SNHLY, CDR2 FYNNEI. J lost 6 bases, V lost 5 bases, and 4 bases had no gene match. In nucleotides, the CDR3 is TGTGCCAGCAGTAGACAGGGCGGTCAGCCCCAGCATTTT. Amino acid sequence: CASSRQGGQPQHF.

The chain links TRBV5-1 to TRBJ2-7, with TRBD2 as a possible D gene (7 bases). CDR3 length equals 15 residues. V lost 0 bases and J lost 7, with 17 bases in between. Germline V gene data show CDR1 as SGHRS and CDR2 as YFSETQ. CDR3 nucleotides: TGCGCCAGCAGCTTGGCCGGGGGGCGCGGGTGGGAGCAGTACTTC. The encoded protein is CASSLAGGRGWEQYF.

The chain is built from TRBV7-6 and TRBJ2-1; 7 nucleotides align to TRBD2. The trim removed 0 bases at V and 7 bases at J, leaving 12 bases unmatched. Per the germline V gene, CDR1 is SGHVS and CDR2 is FNYEAQ. The length of the CDR3 is 17 residues. CDR3 in amino acids: CASSLARGESVVNEQFF. DNA for the CDR3: TGTGCCAGCAGCTTAGCTCGGGGGGAGTCGGTGGTGAATGAGCAGTTCTTC.

V and J are TRBV19 and TRBJ1-1; a weak D match, TRBD1 (6 bases). The V end lost 7 bases, the J end lost 5 bases, and 17 bases lay between the germline ends. The CDR3 is 14 amino acids. Germline CDR1 is LNHDA and CDR2 is SQIVND (reference sequence). The CDR3, as DNA: TGTGCCAGTACCACACAGGGTTCAAGTACTGAAGCTTTCTTT. It encodes CASTTQGSSTEAFF.

The CDR3 is CASSQGGTDTQYF. CDR3 coding DNA: TGCGCCAGCAGTCAGGGTGGCACAGATACGCAGTATTTT. V gene TRBV5-1 combines with J gene TRBJ2-3; possible D gene TRBD1, 5 bases. CDR3 length: 13 residues. V shed 5 bases and J shed 1 base, with 8 bases lying between them. CDR1 and CDR2 from the germline V gene are SGHRS and YFSETQ. Using reference TRBV5-1 and TRBJ2-3 for the parts outside the CDR3, the full variable domain is KAGVTQTPRYLIKTRGQQVTLSCSPISGHRSVSWYQQTPGQGLQFLFEYFSETQRNKGNFPGRFSGRQFSNSRSEMNVSTLELGDSALYLCASSQGGTDTQYFGPGTRLTVL.

This chain links TRBV19 with TRBJ2-3, with a tentative D call TRBD1 (6 bases). Germline-derived CDR1 and CDR2 are LNHDA and SQIVND (reference sequence). V lost 4 bases to trimming and J lost 2 bases, with 13 bases between them. The CDR3 length is 15 residues. CDR3 loop: CASSRRGQPTDTQYF. The CDR3 DNA reads as TGTGCCAGTAGTAGACGCGGACAGCCCACAGATACGCAGTATTTT.

The chain has TRBV28 and TRBJ1-1; possibly TRBD1 for D (5 bases). This CDR3 comprises 12 residues. Trimming took 6 bases from V and 5 from J, leaving 10 bases between them. The germline V gene encodes CDR1 MDHEN and CDR2 SYDVKM. In DNA form, the CDR3 reads TGTGCCAGCAGGGATCACAGGACTGAAGCTTTCTTT. Its translation is CASRDHRTEAFF.

This clone was seen only once. The chain couples TRBV5-1 to TRBJ2-3; D not resolved. The germline V and J ends were trimmed by 3 bases and 2 bases, with 13 bases remaining between them. The CDR3 contains 15 residues. Germline lookup yields CDR1 SGHRS and CDR2 YFSETQ. CDR3 bases: TGCGCCAGCAGCTCGTCGGAGCATAACACAGATACGCAGTATTTT. It codes for CASSSSEHNTDTQYF.

The chain uses TRBV7-9 and TRBJ2-1; 7 nucleotides align to TRBD2. V lost 4 bases and J lost 1; bases outside the gene matches: 4. CDR1 and CDR2 from the germline V gene are SEHNR and FQNEAQ (reference sequence). This CDR3 contains 15 residues. The CDR3 protein is CASSWAGDSYNEQFF. The CDR3 nucleotides read TGTGCCAGCAGCTGGGCGGGAGATTCCTACAATGAGCAGTTCTTC.

The chain combines TRBV3-1 (or the pseudogene TRBV3-2) with TRBJ2-1; D is undetermined. Deletions cut 0 bases from V and 9 bases from J, with 24 bases between. This CDR3 spans 18 amino acids. The V gene's germline CDR1 is LGHDT and CDR2 YNNKEL (reference sequence). The CDR3 here is CASSQDLNRYSRSTEQFF. The CDR3 nucleotides read TGTGCCAGCAGCCAAGATCTTAATAGGTATAGCCGCAGCACTGAGCAGTTCTTC.

This chain links TRBV5-4 with TRBJ2-2, with a possible D match to TRBD1 (5 bases). From germline, CDR1 is SGHNT and CDR2 YYREEE (reference sequence). V lost 2 bases to trimming and J lost 3 bases, with 8 bases between them. CDR3 length: 14 residues. CDR3 bases: TGTGCCAGCAGCTTAACAGGCGACACCGGGGAGCTGTTTTTT. Amino acids: CASSLTGDTGELFF.

The chain combines TRBV28 with TRBJ1-2; D possibly corresponds to TRBD1 (5 bases). This CDR3 is built from 15 residues. Trimming took off 11 bases at V and 4 bases at J, with 23 bases between the two ends. Germline V CDR1 and CDR2: MDHEN, SYDVKM. This CDR3 reads CAGSDGAGVGYGYTF. The CDR3 DNA is TGTGCCGGATCAGACGGGGCGGGGGTCGGCTATGGCTACACCTTC.

This chain uses TRBV6-1 with TRBJ2-5, with 11 bases aligning to TRBD2. Germline V gene lookup returns CDR1 MNHNS and CDR2 SASEGT. The CDR3 extends over 15 amino acids. V lost 3 bases, J lost 2 bases, and 2 bases stayed unmatched. The DNA of the CDR3 is TGTGCCAGCAGTGAGGGACTAGCGGTACAAGAGACCCAGTACTTC. Translated, it gives CASSEGLAVQETQYF.

Turning to this clone: The same CDR3 can be traced to other DNA sequences in this sample. The chain joins TRBV2 to TRBJ1-2, with 10 nucleotides matching TRBD1. The CDR3 covers 14 residues. Germline values: CDR1 SNHLY, CDR2 FYNNEI. J was trimmed by 4 bases and V by 7 bases; bases with no gene match: 6. The CDR3: CASNPGQGSYGYTF. In DNA form, the CDR3 reads TGTGCCAGCAATCCGGGACAGGGGAGCTATGGCTACACCTTC.

The gene calls are TRBV7-9 and TRBJ1-1; D unclear. The V and J ends lost 1 base and 7 bases respectively, with 10 bases between them. CDR1 and CDR2 from the germline V gene are SEHNR and FQNEAQ (reference sequence). CDR3 length equals 13 residues. The CDR3 nucleotides are TGTGCCAGCAGCTTAGGAAGAGCGGATGAAGCTTTCTTT. Its protein is CASSLGRADEAFF.

V and J are TRBV11-2 and TRBJ2-7; 8 bases fit TRBD2. The CDR3 sequence is 14 residues long. Germline V gives CDR1 SGHAT, CDR2 FQNNGV. V lost 3 bases, J lost 2 bases, and 3 bases stayed unmatched. The CDR3 DNA follows: TGTGCCAGCAGCTTGGGGACTAGTGCCTACGAGCAGTACTTC. Its translation is CASSLGTSAYEQYF.

This rearrangement joins TRBV7-9 to TRBJ1-2; possible D gene TRBD1, 5 bases. This CDR3 has 16 residues. Between the trimmed V and J ends, which lost 1 base and 6 bases, there was a span of 18 bases. The germline V gene has CDR1 SEHNR and CDR2 FQNEAQ (reference sequence). CDR3 region: CASSLVVVKGPDGYTF. The CDR3, as DNA: TGTGCCAGCAGCTTAGTTGTCGTAAAGGGGCCCGATGGCTACACCTTC.

J is TRBJ2-7 and V is TRBV6-5; 8 bases fit TRBD1. The germline V gene has CDR1 MNHEY and CDR2 SVGAGI. The CDR3 is made up of 15 amino acids. J gave up 7 bases and V 0 bases, and 8 bases lay outside the gene matches. The CDR3 coding sequence is TGTGCCAGCAGTTACTCATCCAGGGGGCTGAAAGAGCAGTACTTC. Encoded protein: CASSYSSRGLKEQYF.

J is TRBJ2-2 and V is TRBV10-2, with 10 bases that match TRBD2. This CDR3 is built from 15 residues. Germline lookup yields CDR1 WSHSY and CDR2 SAAADI. The V segment lost 2 bases and the J segment 7 bases; nucleotides outside the gene matches: 4. This chain's CDR3 is CASSEKIAGGGELFF. The CDR3 coding sequence is TGCGCCAGCAGTGAGAAAATAGCGGGAGGCGGGGAGCTGTTTTTT.

This clone occurred once. The CDR3 protein is CASSLAGLVDTQYF. CDR3 DNA sequence: TGTGCCAGCAGTTTAGCGGGATTAGTGGATACGCAGTATTTT. V gene TRBV28 combines with J gene TRBJ2-3; tentatively, D is TRBD2 (6 bases). The length of the CDR3 is 14 residues. CDR1 and CDR2 from the germline V gene are MDHEN and SYDVKM. Trimming took off 2 bases at V and 6 bases at J, with 12 bases between the two ends.

This clone was seen a single time. CDR3 coding DNA: TGTGCCAGCAGCTTGGGGACTAGCGGGGGGACCCAGTACTTC. Its translation is CASSLGTSGGTQYF. The rearrangement links TRBV5-6 to TRBJ2-5, with 13 bases aligning to TRBD2. The J segment lost 7 bases and the V segment lost 0 bases, leaving 0 bases of the junction unmatched. The CDR3 has 14 amino acids. The germline V gene has CDR1 SGHDT and CDR2 YYEEEE.

V gene TRBV3-1 (or the pseudogene TRBV3-2) combines with J gene TRBJ2-1, with TRBD2 identical over 11 bases. With 1 base clipped from V and 1 base from J, the junction kept 9 bases outside the gene matches. The CDR3 runs 19 residues. CDR1 and CDR2 (germline): LGHDT, YNNKEL (reference sequence). The CDR3 here is CASSQVKLAGVTSYNEQFF. The CDR3 DNA is TGTGCCAGCAGCCAAGTAAAACTAGCGGGAGTAACGTCCTACAATGAGCAGTTCTTC.

This chain connects TRBV11-1 to TRBJ2-3; 11 nucleotides line up with TRBD1. With 4 bases clipped from V and 5 bases from J, the junction kept 8 bases outside the gene matches. This CDR3 region has 16 residues. In germline, CDR1 is SGHAT, CDR2 FQDESV (reference sequence). CDR3 sequence: CASSSRTGGAGDTQYF. CDR3 in DNA: TGTGCCAGCAGCTCCCGGACAGGGGGCGCCGGAGATACGCAGTATTTT.

The chain has TRBV7-3 and TRBJ2-7; D possibly corresponds to TRBD1 (6 bases). CDR1 SGHTA and CDR2 FQGTGA come from the germline V gene. V gave up 2 bases and J gave up 3 bases, with 8 bases separating them. The CDR3 runs 13 residues. The chain's CDR3 is CASSLGRGYEQYF. CDR3 nucleotides: TGTGCCAGCAGCTTAGGCAGGGGCTACGAGCAGTACTTC.

As DNA, the CDR3 is TGCGCCAGCAGTCTAGCGGGAGGAGAGACCCAGTACTTC. It codes for CASSLAGGETQYF. V usage is TRBV10-1 and J usage is TRBJ2-5, with TRBD2 identical over 11 bases. Germline CDR1 reads WNHNN; CDR2 reads SYGVQD (reference sequence). CDR3 length: 13 residues. V was clipped by 5 bases and J by 4 bases; unmatched bases: 0.

This sequence joins TRBV5-1 and TRBJ2-5, with a tentative D call TRBD1 (5 bases). This CDR3 is 14 amino acids long. The V end was cut by 3 bases, the J end by 2 bases, with 11 bases between. Germline assignment: CDR1 SGHRS and CDR2 YFSETQ. Here the CDR3 reads CASSSRQSQETQYF. CDR3 nucleotide sequence: TGCGCCAGCAGCTCGCGACAGTCTCAAGAGACCCAGTACTTC.

The chain uses TRBV29-1 and TRBJ2-4; 9 bases are shared with TRBD1. The CDR3 spans 18 residues. With 7 bases clipped from V and 0 bases from J, the junction kept 16 bases outside the gene matches. The germline gives CDR1 SQVTM, CDR2 ANQGSEA. CDR3 sequence reads: CSARGDRDPVLAKNIQYF. The CDR3 nucleotides are TGCAGCGCTCGGGGGGACAGGGATCCCGTACTAGCCAAAAACATTCAGTACTTC.